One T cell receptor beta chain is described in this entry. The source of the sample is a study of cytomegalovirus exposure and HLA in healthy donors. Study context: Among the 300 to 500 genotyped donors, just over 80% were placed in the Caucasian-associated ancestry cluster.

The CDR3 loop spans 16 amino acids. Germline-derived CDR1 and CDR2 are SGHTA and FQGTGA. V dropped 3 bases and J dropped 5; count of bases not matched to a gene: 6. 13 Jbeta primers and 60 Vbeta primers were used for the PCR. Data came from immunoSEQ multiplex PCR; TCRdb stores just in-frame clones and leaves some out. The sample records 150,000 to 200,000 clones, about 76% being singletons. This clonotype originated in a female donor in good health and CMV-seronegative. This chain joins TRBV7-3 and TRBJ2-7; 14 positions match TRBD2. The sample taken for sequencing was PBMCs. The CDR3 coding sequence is TGTGCCAGCAGCTTTCTTGGGACTAGCGGGAGAGACGAGCAGTACTTC. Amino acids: CASSFLGTSGRDEQYF.